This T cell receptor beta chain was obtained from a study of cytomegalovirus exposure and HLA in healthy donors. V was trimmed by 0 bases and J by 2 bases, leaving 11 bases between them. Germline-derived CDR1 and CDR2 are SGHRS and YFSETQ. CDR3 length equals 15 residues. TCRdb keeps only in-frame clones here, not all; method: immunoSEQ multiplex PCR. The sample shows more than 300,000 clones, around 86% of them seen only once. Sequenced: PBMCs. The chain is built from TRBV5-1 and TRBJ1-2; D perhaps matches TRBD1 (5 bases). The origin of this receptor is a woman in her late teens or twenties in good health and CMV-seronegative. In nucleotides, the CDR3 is TGCGCCAGCAGCTTGGGGGGCAGGGTGAACTATGGCTACACCTTC. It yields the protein CASSLGGRVNYGYTF.